This T cell receptor beta chain was found in a study of blood T cell repertoires in COVID-19. Study-level information: From the United States, Italy and Spain came samples of acute and convalescent COVID-19. The analysed material was cDNA or gDNA that came from T cells, B-cell-depleted T cells, or PBMCs.

In the original workflow: Amplification from reference gene primers served as the basis for estimated nucleated cell counts. Method: immunoSEQ multiplex PCR; TCRdb's copy keeps in-frame clones and lacks some. V, J and clone size were drawn from that table, and D and trimming were deduced from the DNA. The sample has some 16,000 clones; around 87% are singletons. Germline CDR1 MNHEY, CDR2 SVGEGT. The J segment lost 12 bases and the V segment lost 5 bases, leaving 10 bases of the junction unmatched. The CDR3 is 12 amino acids. The sequence was obtained from a human donor in a cohort sampled during active COVID-19. This chain links TRBV6-2 or TRBV6-3 with TRBJ2-7; 7 bases agree with TRBD1. The sequenced material came from peripheral blood. The CDR3 region is CASSETGPRRYF. The CDR3 bases are TGTGCCAGCAGTGAGACAGGGCCAAGAAGGTACTTC.